This TCR beta chain was observed in a study of blood T cell repertoires in COVID-19. About the research overall: T cells, B-cell-depleted T cells, or PBMCs provided the cDNA or gDNA that served as material.

The CDR3 spans 12 residues. Trimming took off 7 bases at V and 5 bases at J, with 10 bases between the two ends. CDR1 and CDR2 from the germline V gene are SGDLS and YYNGEE. Some clones are missing from TCRdb's copy, which holds only in-frame ones; the method was immunoSEQ multiplex PCR. The table shows 200,000 or so clones, with around 86% occurring only once. Assignments of participants to cohorts depended upon their own reported clinical history. The sample was PBMCs or T cells enriched from blood (not recorded which). This chain uses TRBV9 with TRBJ2-1, with D perhaps TRBD1 (5 bases). The receptor was isolated from a man under 40 in a cohort exposed to, infected with or recovered from COVID-19 (not recorded which). The CDR3 DNA reads TGTGCCAGCGGATGGACAAACAATGAGCAGTTCTTC. Translated, it gives CASGWTNNEQFF.